This passage covers 23 T cell receptor beta chains from one sample sequenced in a study of shared clonotypes between healthy human individuals. Clones were read by immunoSEQ multiplex PCR, and TCRdb kept only the in-frame ones, dropping some. The repertoire includes 2.3 million or so clones, approximately 93% of them detected once, and 0.39% sits in the top ten. Sequencing used naive CD4+ T cells from PBMCs. Subset denoted: CD45RA+ positively selected. These receptors were collected from a man between 18 and 35 years old in good health. Some clones in this sample may be carry-over from other donors' samples.

The chain uses TRBV7-7 and TRBJ2-5; 8 bases align to TRBD1. The V gene's germline CDR1 is SSHAT and CDR2 FNYEAQ (reference sequence). The CDR3 extends over 15 amino acids. V was clipped by 5 bases and J by 6 bases; unmatched bases: 11. CDR3 residues: CASSQGGTGGQTQYF. The CDR3 bases are TGTGCCAGCAGCCAAGGCGGGACAGGCGGCCAGACCCAGTACTTC.

With respect to this clone: Other nucleotide sequences from this sample produce the same CDR3. The V call is TRBV2, the J call TRBJ2-7, with TRBD1 matching over 7 bases. CDR1 is SNHLY, CDR2 FYNNEI, per germline. This CDR3 spans 12 amino acids. J gave up 3 bases and V 6 bases, and 2 bases lay outside the gene matches. This CDR3 is CASRGQFYEQYF. DNA for the CDR3: TGTGCCAGCAGGGGACAGTTCTACGAGCAGTACTTC.

This clone was recorded a few times. The gene calls are TRBV7-9 and TRBJ1-5, with TRBD1 matching over 9 bases. The length of the CDR3 is 14 residues. V trimming: 6 bases; J trimming: 4 bases; junction bases outside the gene matches: 4. Per germline, CDR1 SEHNR and CDR2 FQNEAQ (reference sequence). The CDR3 region has the DNA TGTGCCAGCAGTCGGACAGGGGATAATCAGCCCCAGCATTTT. Its translation: CASSRTGDNQPQHF. The full variable domain, its missing parts supplied by reference TRBV7-9 and TRBJ1-5, is DTGVSQNPRHKITKRGQNVTFRCDPISEHNRLYWYRQTLGQGPEFLTYFQNEAQLEKSRLLSDRFSAERPKGSFSTLEIQRTEQGDSAMYLCASSRTGDNQPQHFGDGTRLSIL.

The J gene is TRBJ2-2, the V gene TRBV5-4, with 15 bases matching TRBD2. The ends lost 6 bases at V and 4 bases at J; junction bases unmatched: 10. Germline CDR1 is SGHNT and CDR2 is YYREEE (reference sequence). The CDR3 is made up of 18 amino acids. CDR3: CASTPGLAGGPGTGELFF. CDR3 DNA: TGTGCCAGCACCCCCGGACTAGCGGGAGGGCCTGGCACCGGGGAGCTGTTTTTT.

The J gene is TRBJ2-7, the V gene TRBV11-3; 11 nucleotides match TRBD2. The CDR3 length is 15 residues. The germline V gene has CDR1 SGHNT and CDR2 YENEEA. Trimming cost V 5 bases and J 4 bases; bases outside gene matches: 7. As DNA, the CDR3 is TGTGCCAGCAGCGACGCGACTAGCGGGACTTACGAGCAGTACTTC. This translates into CASSDATSGTYEQYF.

This chain joins TRBV28 and TRBJ1-5, with TRBD1 as a possible D gene (5 bases). The CDR3 has 12 amino acids. CDR1 and CDR2 from the germline V gene are MDHEN and SYDVKM. Trimming took off 11 bases at V and 2 bases at J, with 10 bases between the two ends. The CDR3 DNA reads TGTGCCGCACAGGAGGGCAATCAGCCCCAGCATTTT. It codes for CAAQEGNQPQHF.

This clone was counted only a few times. This rearrangement joins TRBV7-9 to TRBJ1-1; D uncertain. Trimming shortened V by 3 bases and J by 7 bases, and 15 bases separated the two germline ends. CDR1 and CDR2 from the germline V gene are SEHNR and FQNEAQ (reference sequence). The CDR3 runs to 14 residues. The CDR3 here is CASSLREGNHEAFF. The CDR3 region has the DNA TGTGCCAGCAGCTTGCGGGAAGGCAATCATGAAGCTTTCTTT.

The genes are TRBV10-3 and TRBJ1-2; D is unresolved. Germline-derived CDR1 and CDR2 are ENHRY and SYGVKD. This CDR3 has 14 amino acids. The V gene lost 6 bases and the J gene lost 0 bases, with 11 bases spanning the gap. The CDR3 sequence is CAISQDGTNYGYTF. DNA for the CDR3: TGTGCCATCAGCCAGGACGGAACTAACTATGGCTACACCTTC.

The J gene is TRBJ2-7, the V gene TRBV28, with D possibly called TRBD1 or TRBD2 (5 bases each). Trimming cost V 7 bases and J 3 bases, with 22 bases left between them. The CDR3 extends over 16 amino acids. CDR1 and CDR2 from the germline V gene are MDHEN and SYDVKM. In DNA, the CDR3 is TGTGCCAGCACCTCTCTACCCGGGACCCGATACTACGAGCAGTACTTC. Its translation is CASTSLPGTRYYEQYF. The whole variable domain, filled in from reference TRBV28 and TRBJ2-7, reads DVKVTQSSRYLVKRTGEKVFLECVQDMDHENMFWYRQDPGLGLRLIYFSYDVKMKEKGDIPEGYSVSREKKERFSLILESASTNQTSMYLCASTSLPGTRYYEQYFGPGTRLTVT.

For this clone: This CDR3 is also generated by other DNA sequences in the sample. V is TRBV6-5 and J is TRBJ1-2; unclear D gene. The germline V gene has CDR1 MNHEY and CDR2 SVGAGI. V was pared by 4 bases and J by 2 bases, with 5 bases between. The CDR3 covers 12 residues. In DNA form, the CDR3 reads TGTGCCAGCAGTTCAGGCAACTATGGCTACACCTTC. The encoded protein is CASSSGNYGYTF.

V is TRBV5-4 and J is TRBJ2-3, with 7 bases identical to TRBD2. CDR3 size: 15 residues. Germline-derived CDR1 and CDR2 are SGHNT and YYREEE (reference sequence). After removal of 3 bases from V and 2 bases from J, the junction contained 6 bases not matched to a gene. CDR3 sequence reads: CASSSPSGNTDTQYF. Written as DNA, the CDR3 is TGTGCCAGCAGCTCCCCTAGCGGAAACACAGATACGCAGTATTTT.

The chain links TRBV9 to TRBJ2-6, with TRBD1 identical over 9 bases. From germline, CDR1 is SGDLS and CDR2 YYNGEE. Germline trimming cut 3 bases from V and 2 bases from J; bases unmatched to any gene: 6. The CDR3 sequence is 17 residues long. CDR3: CASSGGTGRAGANVLTF. CDR3 DNA sequence: TGTGCCAGCAGCGGGGGGACAGGGAGAGCTGGGGCCAACGTCCTGACTTTC. The whole variable domain, filled in from reference TRBV9 and TRBJ2-6, reads DSGVTQTPKHLITATGQRVTLRCSPRSGDLSVYWYQQSLDQGLQFLIQYYNGEERAKGNILERFSAQQFPDLHSELNLSSLELGDSALYFCASSGGTGRAGANVLTFGAGSRLTVL.

The CDR3 DNA follows: TGTGCCAGCAGTTACGTCACTACTAGGGGCACTGAAGCTTTCTTT. Residues: CASSYVTTRGTEAFF. The chain is built from TRBV6-5 and TRBJ1-1; weak D call: TRBD1 (5 bases). Germline CDR1 and CDR2: MNHEY and SVGAGI. The length of the CDR3 is 15 residues. Trimming stripped 2 bases from V and 4 bases from J, with 14 bases between.

The chain recombines TRBV28 with TRBJ1-2, with D perhaps TRBD1 (5 bases). This CDR3 is 13 amino acids long. The germline V gene has CDR1 MDHEN and CDR2 SYDVKM. Trimming pared 11 bases from V and 0 bases from J, leaving 13 bases between. The CDR3 sequence: CALGESTNYGYTF. CDR3 nucleotide sequence: TGTGCCTTAGGGGAATCCACTAACTATGGCTACACCTTC.

The CDR3 DNA follows: TGCAGCGTTTTGTCACGGAACACCATATATTTT. Translating gives CSVLSRNTIYF. The chain recombines TRBV29-1 with TRBJ1-3; D is ambiguous. Germline V gene data show CDR1 as SQVTM and CDR2 as ANQGSEA. CDR3 size: 11 residues. The germline V and J ends were trimmed by 5 bases and 7 bases, with 9 bases remaining between them.

The chain has TRBV7-3 and TRBJ2-1; the match to TRBD2 covers 7 bases. Germline-derived CDR1 and CDR2 are SGHTA and FQGTGA. V lost 8 bases and J lost 1; bases outside the gene matches: 26. This CDR3 has 21 amino acids. CDR3 protein: CASARIGAGDGDRLSYNEQFF. The CDR3 coding sequence is TGTGCCAGCGCCCGGATCGGGGCGGGAGATGGGGATAGATTGTCCTACAATGAGCAGTTCTTC.

The genes are TRBV7-6 and TRBJ1-1, with D uncertain. Germline V gene lookup returns CDR1 SGHVS and CDR2 FNYEAQ. The V end was cut by 5 bases, the J end by 7 bases, with 11 bases between. The CDR3 has 12 residues. CDR3 in amino acids: CASSPQGGEAFF. For the CDR3, the DNA is TGTGCCAGCAGCCCCCAAGGTGGTGAAGCTTTCTTT.

The genes are TRBV7-2 and TRBJ2-7; no clear D gene. The CDR3 contains 15 residues. Trimming left V 1 base short and J 0 bases short, with 10 bases between. In germline, CDR1 is SGHTA, CDR2 FQGNSA. CDR3 nucleotide sequence: TGTGCCAGCAGCTTAGGGGTAGGGAACTCCTACGAGCAGTACTTC. It encodes CASSLGVGNSYEQYF.

The rearrangement joins TRBV7-9 to TRBJ2-2; maybe TRBD1 (6 bases). There are 15 residues in the CDR3. In germline, CDR1 is SEHNR, CDR2 FQNEAQ (reference sequence). The ends were cut back, 11 bases at V and 4 bases at J, with 20 bases in the middle. The CDR3 is CAGTTQGTLTGELFF. As DNA, the CDR3 is TGTGCCGGGACCACTCAGGGGACACTCACCGGGGAGCTGTTTTTT.

The chain employs TRBV10-3 and TRBJ1-5; 8 nucleotides align to TRBD1. The CDR3 contains 13 residues. CDR1 is ENHRY, CDR2 SYGVKD, per germline. Trimming removed 5 bases from V and 7 bases from J; junction bases left unmatched: 4. The CDR3 loop reads CAISSGGEQPQHF. CDR3 coding DNA: TGTGCCATCAGTTCAGGGGGCGAGCAGCCCCAGCATTTT.

This clone has just one count. The CDR3 coding sequence is TGTGCCAGCAGCGCCCCCAAGGGGGGCACAACGCAGTATTTT. It translates to CASSAPKGGTTQYF. This chain joins TRBV9 and TRBJ2-3, with D tentatively TRBD1 or TRBD2 (6 bases each). The CDR3 extends over 14 amino acids. The germline V gene encodes CDR1 SGDLS and CDR2 YYNGEE. Trimming left V 3 bases short and J 9 bases short, with 17 bases between.

This sequence joins TRBV5-1 and TRBJ1-3, with D unresolved. The CDR3 has 15 amino acids. V was cut by 2 bases and J by 4 bases, with 13 bases left in between. Germline V CDR1 and CDR2: SGHRS, YFSETQ. The CDR3 loop reads CASSLPSGGGNTIYF. CDR3 DNA sequence: TGCGCCAGCAGCTTACCATCGGGAGGGGGAAACACCATATATTTT.

The chain employs TRBV19 and TRBJ2-4, with 13 bases identical to TRBD2. Losses at the gene ends were 4 bases for V and 9 bases for J; bases not matched to a gene: 21. Germline assignment: CDR1 LNHDA and CDR2 SQIVND (reference sequence). This CDR3 spans 20 amino acids. The CDR3, as DNA: TGTGCCAGTAGTACCGGCCCCCGGACTAGCGGGAGTCCGGGGAACGGCATTCAGTACTTC. Encoded protein: CASSTGPRTSGSPGNGIQYF.